The TCR beta chain under discussion was sequenced for a study of cytomegalovirus exposure and HLA in healthy donors. Study findings and constraints: V- and J-gene trimming in TCR beta was tied to a missense DCLRE1C variant by an analysis performed later.

The ends lost 5 bases at V and 6 bases at J; junction bases unmatched: 9. This CDR3 is built from 14 residues. Germline V lookup: CDR1 SEHNR, CDR2 FQNEAQ (reference sequence). Concerning this clone itself: Antigen: not known.

Primers included in the PCR were 60 Vbeta and 13 Jbeta primers. This table comes from immunoSEQ multiplex PCR, and its TCRdb copy is limited to in-frame clones, with some not included. In the table there are more than 70,000 clones, approximately 76% of which are singletons. The sample was PBMCs. The chain couples TRBV7-9 to TRBJ1-1; 7 bases fit TRBD1. This TCR derives from a man aged 25-45 years in good health and CMV-seropositive. CDR3 DNA sequence: TGTGCCAGCAGCCCCGAGGGACAGAAGCCTGAAGCTTTCTTT. This codes for CASSPEGQKPEAFF.